These 21 T cell receptor beta chains originate from one sample sequenced in a study of cytomegalovirus exposure and HLA in healthy donors. PCR primers comprised 60 Vbeta and 13 Jbeta primers. This table comes from immunoSEQ multiplex PCR, and its TCRdb copy is limited to in-frame clones, with some not included. The sample has some 150,000 clones; around 75% are singletons. Sequencing input: PBMCs. Every receptor here comes from a female donor in good health and CMV-seronegative.

The rearrangement uses TRBV2 and TRBJ2-1, with 14 bases identical to TRBD2. In germline, CDR1 is SNHLY, CDR2 FYNNEI. Unmatched junction bases numbered 4, after V lost 11 bases and J lost 7 bases. The CDR3 consists of 13 residues. CDR3 bases: TGTGCCGGCGGGACTAGCGGGAGTAATGAGCAGTTCTTC. It is translated as CAGGTSGSNEQFF.

V gene TRBV6-5 combines with J gene TRBJ2-1; D is unresolved. Germline V gives CDR1 MNHEY, CDR2 SVGAGI. V lost 6 bases and J 4 bases, leaving 10 bases between the germline ends. The CDR3 is 13 residues long. CDR3 amino acids: CASRVGLYNEQFF. CDR3 bases: TGTGCCAGCAGGGTTGGGCTGTACAATGAGCAGTTCTTC.

The chain employs TRBV2 and TRBJ1-5, with 11 bases aligning to TRBD1. Per the germline V gene, CDR1 is SNHLY and CDR2 is FYNNEI. The CDR3 runs to 15 residues. J gave up 1 base and V 6 bases, and 2 bases lay outside the gene matches. The CDR3 DNA sequence: TGTGCCAGCAGGGGACAGGGGGTGAGCAATCAGCCCCAGCATTTT. Its translation is CASRGQGVSNQPQHF.

The rearrangement uses TRBV1 and TRBJ2-3; the table's D call of TRBD2 was not tested on the DNA. TRBV1 represents a pseudogene. CDR3 length: 13 amino acids. The CDR3: CTSSQRVTDTQYF. The CDR3 bases are TGCACCAGCAGCCAGCGGGTCACAGATACGCAGTATTTT.

This clone was counted between two and nine times. The CDR3 region has the DNA TGTGCCAGCAGTTACCCAAAGACAGGGGCGACCGGGGAGCTGTTTTTT. This gives the protein CASSYPKTGATGELFF. The genes are TRBV6-5 and TRBJ2-2, with 8 bases fitting TRBD1. The V gene's germline CDR1 is MNHEY and CDR2 SVGAGI. The CDR3 extends over 16 amino acids. The junction had 7 bases not matched to a gene; V was cut back by 2 bases and J by 5 bases.

This rearrangement joins TRBV29-1 to TRBJ2-7; 13 nucleotides agree with TRBD2. Trimming at V came to 6 bases and at J to 3 bases, leaving 2 bases not matched to a gene. The CDR3 totals 13 residues. The germline V gene has CDR1 SQVTM and CDR2 ANQGSEA. CDR3 bases: TGCAGCGTGGGACTAGCGGGGTTCTACGAGCAGTACTTC. It is translated as CSVGLAGFYEQYF.

This chain links TRBV6-4 with TRBJ2-5, with a weak D call TRBD2 (5 bases). Germline V gene lookup returns CDR1 MRHNA and CDR2 SNTAGT. This CDR3 contains 13 residues. V was clipped by 5 bases and J by 5 bases, with 12 bases between them. CDR3 nucleotide sequence: TGTGCCAGCAGTCTCGGACTGGGGGAGACCCAGTACTTC. Its translation: CASSLGLGETQYF.

This chain uses TRBV6-4 with TRBJ1-4; no clear D gene. Germline values: CDR1 MRHNA, CDR2 SNTAGT. Deletions cut 0 bases from V and 4 bases from J, with 6 bases between. This CDR3 comprises 14 residues. The DNA for the CDR3 is TGTGCCAGCAGTGACTCAACAAGTAATGAAAAACTGTTTTTT. As protein: CASSDSTSNEKLFF.

The count of this clone is one. The chain combines TRBV18 with TRBJ1-1; 8 bases are shared with TRBD1. The CDR3 loop spans 18 amino acids. The V and J ends lost 3 bases and 3 bases, in that order; junction bases with no gene match: 15. The germline CDR1 and CDR2 sequences are KGHSH and LQKENI. This CDR3 is CASSPKPYRGREYTEAFF. CDR3 sequence (DNA): TGTGCCAGCTCACCGAAACCCTACAGGGGGAGAGAATACACTGAAGCTTTCTTT.

This chain joins TRBV10-3 and TRBJ2-1; TRBD2 matches 9 bases. CDR1 and CDR2 from the germline V gene are ENHRY and SYGVKD. The trim removed 10 bases at V and 0 bases at J, leaving 19 bases unmatched. CDR3 length: 19 amino acids. CDR3 protein: CATCSGRGWGSSSYNEQFF. Here the CDR3 DNA reads TGTGCCACCTGTAGCGGGAGAGGATGGGGATCAAGCTCCTACAATGAGCAGTTCTTC.

The CDR3 protein is CASSRTANTGELFF. The CDR3 region has the DNA TGCGCCAGCAGCAGGACAGCGAACACCGGGGAGCTGTTTTTT. The chain joins TRBV10-2 to TRBJ2-2; D possibly corresponds to TRBD1 (6 bases). Germline V gene data show CDR1 as WSHSY and CDR2 as SAAADI. The ends were cut back, 6 bases at V and 0 bases at J, with 8 bases in the middle. This CDR3 is 14 amino acids long.

This clone was recorded a few times. The gene calls are TRBV5-1 and TRBJ2-5; weak D call: TRBD1 (5 bases). Trimming removed 0 bases at V and 5 bases at J, with 11 bases between. The CDR3 is 14 amino acids. Germline loops: CDR1 SGHRS, CDR2 YFSETQ. CDR3 in amino acids: CASSLDRTQETQYF. CDR3 DNA: TGCGCCAGCAGCTTGGACAGGACCCAGGAGACCCAGTACTTC. The variable domain in full, completed from reference TRBV5-1 and TRBJ2-5, reads KAGVTQTPRYLIKTRGQQVTLSCSPISGHRSVSWYQQTPGQGLQFLFEYFSETQRNKGNFPGRFSGRQFSNSRSEMNVSTLELGDSALYLCASSLDRTQETQYFGPGTRLLVL.

The V and J genes are TRBV30 and TRBJ1-5; 8 bases match TRBD1. The J segment lost 8 bases and the V segment lost 5 bases, leaving 5 bases of the junction unmatched. Germline V gives CDR1 GTSNPN, CDR2 SVGIG (reference sequence). The CDR3 totals 12 residues. CDR3 sequence (DNA): TGTGCCTGGGGACAGGGCGGGGAGCCCCAGCATTTT. Protein: CAWGQGGEPQHF.

This sequence joins TRBV6-1 and TRBJ2-1, with D uncertain. In germline, CDR1 is MNHNS, CDR2 SASEGT. V dropped 7 bases and J dropped 4 bases, with 8 bases sitting between them. CDR3 length: 12 amino acids. CDR3 in DNA: TGTGCCAGCATCCCCAATTACAATGAGCAGTTCTTC. Protein product: CASIPNYNEQFF.

This clone appeared a single time. J is TRBJ1-2 and V is TRBV5-1, with 8 nucleotides matching TRBD1. The CDR3 has 15 residues. CDR1 SGHRS and CDR2 YFSETQ come from the germline V gene. The V segment lost 5 bases and the J segment 3 bases; nucleotides outside the gene matches: 9. The chain's CDR3 is CASRLTPTGDYGYTF. As DNA, the CDR3 is TGCGCCAGCAGACTTACCCCGACAGGGGACTATGGCTACACCTTC.

V usage is TRBV5-5 and J usage is TRBJ2-2, with no clear D. There are 13 residues in the CDR3. Trimming cost V 5 bases and J 4 bases, with 9 bases left between them. The germline V gene encodes CDR1 SGHKS and CDR2 YYEKEE (reference sequence). The CDR3 sequence: CASRSYSTGELFF. CDR3 DNA sequence: TGTGCCAGCAGATCATACAGCACCGGGGAGCTGTTTTTT.

The rearrangement joins TRBV15 to TRBJ2-1, with D perhaps matching TRBD2 (5 bases). Per the germline V gene, CDR1 is LNHNV and CDR2 is YYDKDF (reference sequence). V lost 1 base and J 0 bases, leaving 19 bases between the germline ends. The CDR3 is 19 residues long. Here the CDR3 reads CATSRVGVFGLYSYNEQFF. In DNA, the CDR3 is TGTGCCACCAGCAGAGTTGGGGTTTTTGGACTCTACTCCTACAATGAGCAGTTCTTC.

The J gene is TRBJ1-1, the V gene TRBV4-1; D ambiguous. Germline CDR1 MGHRA, CDR2 YSYEKL. This CDR3 comprises 16 residues. Trimming took 0 bases from V and 5 from J, leaving 16 bases between them. CDR3 nucleotides: TGCGCCAGCAGCCAAGATAGTGGCAGTTCTAGGACTGAAGCTTTCTTT. It encodes CASSQDSGSSRTEAFF.

In its sample, this clone was seen a few times. The chain is built from TRBV5-4 and TRBJ1-1; D unclear. Germline V gives CDR1 SGHNT, CDR2 YYREEE (reference sequence). The CDR3 is made up of 14 amino acids. V lost 0 bases to trimming and J lost 6 bases, with 12 bases between them. In DNA form, the CDR3 reads TGTGCCAGCAGCTTGGTCGGTCCCTTGGCTGAAGCTTTCTTT. It specifies CASSLVGPLAEAFF.

The chain has TRBV11-2 and TRBJ1-1; 7 nucleotides agree with TRBD1. The trim removed 0 bases at V and 4 bases at J, leaving 2 bases unmatched. The CDR3 spans 14 residues. Per germline, CDR1 SGHAT and CDR2 FQNNGV. For the CDR3, the DNA is TGTGCCAGCAGCTTAGACAACAGGGGCACTGAAGCTTTCTTT. It encodes CASSLDNRGTEAFF.

V is TRBV28 and J is TRBJ1-5; D gene uncertain. The CDR3 loop spans 13 amino acids. V was trimmed by 2 bases and J by 4 bases, leaving 6 bases between them. Looked up from germline, CDR1 is MDHEN and CDR2 is SYDVKM. CDR3 region: CASSLAGNQPQHF. CDR3 sequence (DNA): TGTGCCAGCAGTTTAGCCGGGAATCAGCCCCAGCATTTT.